The 32 T cell receptor beta chains below were found in one sample sequenced in a study of blood T cell repertoires in COVID-19. The assay was immunoSEQ multiplex PCR, and TCRdb's table has in-frame clones only and misses some. The profile shows more than 35,000 clones, around nine tenths of them singletons. Material for sequencing was peripheral blood. These TCRs come from a human donor in a cohort sampled during active COVID-19.

This chain links TRBV18 with TRBJ1-1; 7 positions agree with TRBD1. Germline V gene lookup returns CDR1 KGHSH and CDR2 LQKENI. This CDR3 has 16 amino acids. Losses at the gene ends were 3 bases for V and 1 base for J; bases not matched to a gene: 8. In DNA form, the CDR3 reads TGTGCCAGCTCACCCCCCGGGAGGGGGCCGAACACTGAAGCTTTCTTT. It specifies CASSPPGRGPNTEAFF.

V and J are TRBV7-2 and TRBJ2-3, with TRBD1 matching 7 bases. V shed 2 bases, J shed 4 bases, and the junction held 12 bases outside the gene matches. The CDR3 extends over 17 amino acids. The V gene's germline CDR1 is SGHTA and CDR2 FQGNSA. The CDR3 region has the DNA TGTGCCAGCAGCTTACCACGGACAGGACCTCCGTCAGATACGCAGTATTTT. This translates into CASSLPRTGPPSDTQYF.

V gene TRBV6-5 combines with J gene TRBJ1-5; a weak D match, TRBD1 (6 bases). The CDR3 contains 14 residues. Germline-derived CDR1 and CDR2 are MNHEY and SVGAGI. The V end was cut by 10 bases, the J end by 3 bases, with 16 bases between. The CDR3 spells CAIMYWTVNQPQHF. The DNA of the CDR3 is TGTGCCATCATGTATTGGACAGTCAATCAGCCCCAGCATTTT.

The chain has TRBV27 and TRBJ2-2; weak D call: TRBD2 (6 bases). There are 16 residues in the CDR3. Germline CDR1 MNHEY, CDR2 SMNVEV (reference sequence). V lost 6 bases, J lost 0 bases, and 14 bases lay in between. The CDR3 reads CASSYLPGANTGELFF. In DNA form, the CDR3 reads TGTGCCAGCAGCTACCTCCCGGGGGCGAACACCGGGGAGCTGTTTTTT.

V gene TRBV2 combines with J gene TRBJ2-5; a weak D match, TRBD1 (6 bases). Trimming cost V 1 base and J 3 bases, with 12 bases left between them. Germline CDR1 is SNHLY and CDR2 is FYNNEI. The CDR3 is 15 residues long. The DNA for the CDR3 is TGTGCCAGCAGTGAAGGGGGGACACAAAAAGAGACCCAGTACTTC. It is translated as CASSEGGTQKETQYF.

This clone was seen once. CDR3 sequence: CASSNLAGSSTDTQYF. CDR3 nucleotide sequence: TGCGCCAGCAGCAACCTAGCGGGGTCTAGCACAGATACGCAGTATTTT. This sequence joins TRBV5-1 and TRBJ2-3; 9 nucleotides line up with TRBD2. Trimming at V came to 4 bases and at J to 0 bases, leaving 6 bases not matched to a gene. This CDR3 has 16 residues. Germline CDR1 and CDR2: SGHRS and YFSETQ.

This chain joins TRBV30 and TRBJ1-5; 9 bases match TRBD1. Germline CDR1 GTSNPN, CDR2 SVGIG (reference sequence). V shed 2 bases, J shed 0 bases, and the junction held 8 bases outside the gene matches. The CDR3 spans 17 residues. The CDR3 DNA reads TGTGCCTGGAGTAGCGGGACAGGGACTAATAGCAATCAGCCCCAGCATTTT. It is translated as CAWSSGTGTNSNQPQHF.

The chain recombines TRBV19 with TRBJ1-3; 8 bases match TRBD1. The CDR3 loop spans 15 amino acids. After removal of 6 bases from V and 2 bases from J, the junction contained 6 bases not matched to a gene. Looked up from germline, CDR1 is LNHDA and CDR2 is SQIVND (reference sequence). The CDR3 region has the DNA TGTGCCAGTAGCCCCGGACAGGGAGCTGGAAACACCATATATTTT. It codes for CASSPGQGAGNTIYF.

The CDR3 protein is CASSTTVRGRETQYF. The CDR3 DNA is TGTGCCAGCAGCACCACCGTGAGGGGGCGTGAGACCCAGTACTTC. The chain carries TRBV6-2 or TRBV6-3 and TRBJ2-5; 7 bases line up with TRBD1. The germline gives CDR1 MNHEY, CDR2 SVGEGT. V gave up 6 bases and J gave up 5 bases; unmatched junction bases: 12. This CDR3 spans 15 amino acids.

The gene calls are TRBV5-6 and TRBJ2-1, with a tentative D call TRBD2 (7 bases). This CDR3 spans 13 amino acids. V gave up 2 bases and J gave up 5 bases, with 8 bases separating them. CDR1 is SGHDT and CDR2 is YYEEEE in the germline V gene. The CDR3, as DNA: TGTGCCAGCAGCTTAGGGGGGGACAATGAGCAGTTCTTC. This gives the protein CASSLGGDNEQFF.

This sequence joins TRBV7-2 and TRBJ1-1; D is perhaps TRBD1 (6 bases). The CDR3 has 12 residues. Germline V gives CDR1 SGHTA, CDR2 FQGNSA. Trimming pared 1 base from V and 10 bases from J, leaving 10 bases between. CDR3 sequence: CASSLGGRVAFF. For the CDR3, the DNA is TGTGCCAGCAGCTTAGGGGGGCGCGTAGCTTTCTTT. The full variable domain, rest sourced from reference TRBV7-2 and TRBJ1-1, is GAGVSQSPSNKVTEKGKDVELRCDPISGHTALYWYRQSLGQGLEFLIYFQGNSAPDKSGLPSDRFSAERTGGSVSTLTIQRTQQEDSAVYLCASSLGGRVAFFGQGTRLTVV.

The chain employs TRBV5-4 and TRBJ2-7; TRBD1 matches 9 bases. Germline CDR1 reads SGHNT; CDR2 reads YYREEE (reference sequence). After removal of 4 bases from V and 4 bases from J, the junction contained 3 bases not matched to a gene. The CDR3 is 13 residues long. CDR3 coding DNA: TGTGCCAGCAGCATAGACAGGGGGTACGAGCAGTACTTC. Protein sequence: CASSIDRGYEQYF.

The chain uses TRBV3-1 (or the pseudogene TRBV3-2) and TRBJ2-7, with D unresolved. Germline CDR1 is LGHDT and CDR2 is YNNKEL (reference sequence). The CDR3 runs 13 residues. V lost 1 base, J lost 3 bases, and 7 bases lay in between. The CDR3 DNA reads TGTGCCAGCAGCCAAGGTCGCGACTACGAGCAGTACTTC. Amino acid sequence: CASSQGRDYEQYF.

CDR3 nucleotides: TGTGCCAGCAGCCGGGACACCAAAAGGGCCGGGGAGCTGTTTTTT. It is translated as CASSRDTKRAGELFF. The chain has TRBV4-2 and TRBJ2-2; possible D gene TRBD1, 6 bases. V lost 4 bases, J lost 6 bases, and 15 bases lay in between. This CDR3 spans 15 amino acids. Germline CDR1 is LGHNA and CDR2 is YNFKEQ.

The rearrangement uses TRBV3-1 (or the pseudogene TRBV3-2) and TRBJ2-1, with 8 bases that match TRBD2. J was trimmed by 12 bases and V by 3 bases; bases with no gene match: 7. The V gene's germline CDR1 is LGHDT and CDR2 YNNKEL (reference sequence). This CDR3 contains 13 residues. In DNA, the CDR3 is TGTGCCAGCAGCCAGGAAACTAGCGGCGGGCAGTTCTTC. Residues: CASSQETSGGQFF.

The CDR3 region has the DNA TGTGCCAGCTCACCACGAACTAGCGGGGGGGCTGGAAGCACAGATACGCAGTATTTT. Encoded protein: CASSPRTSGGAGSTDTQYF. The V and J genes are TRBV18 and TRBJ2-3, with TRBD2 identical over 13 bases. This CDR3 comprises 19 residues. V gave up 1 base and J gave up 0 bases; unmatched junction bases: 7. Per germline, CDR1 KGHSH and CDR2 LQKENI. Looking up the rest from reference TRBV18 and TRBJ2-3 gives the full variable domain: NAGVMQNPRHLVRRRGQEARLRCSPMKGHSHVYWYRQLPEEGLKFMVYLQKENIIDESGMPKERFSAEFPKEGPSILRIQQVVRGDSAAYFCASSPRTSGGAGSTDTQYFGPGTRLTVL.

The chain is built from TRBV3-1 (or the pseudogene TRBV3-2) and TRBJ2-5, with 9 bases aligning to TRBD2. Germline CDR1 LGHDT, CDR2 YNNKEL (reference sequence). The V and J ends lost 1 base and 0 bases, in that order; junction bases with no gene match: 9. The CDR3 spans 18 residues. The CDR3 sequence is CASSQGLAGGFYQETQYF. In DNA form, the CDR3 reads TGTGCCAGCAGCCAAGGGTTGGCGGGGGGGTTTTACCAAGAGACCCAGTACTTC.

The chain employs TRBV5-1 and TRBJ1-1; no reliable D call. The V gene lost 3 bases and the J gene lost 3 bases, with 9 bases spanning the gap. This CDR3 has 13 amino acids. Looked up from germline, CDR1 is SGHRS and CDR2 is YFSETQ. CDR3: CASSSTGYTEAFF. CDR3 bases: TGCGCCAGCAGCTCGACGGGGTACACTGAAGCTTTCTTT.

The gene calls are TRBV13 and TRBJ2-3; 11 bases are a match to TRBD2. This CDR3 has 18 amino acids. Germline CDR1 is PRHDT and CDR2 is FYEKMQ (reference sequence). The ends lost 1 base at V and 1 base at J; junction bases unmatched: 7. This chain's CDR3 is CASSLEELAGARTDTQYF. The CDR3 nucleotides are TGTGCCAGCAGCTTAGAAGAACTAGCGGGGGCCCGCACAGATACGCAGTATTTT. Variable domain in full (rest from reference TRBV13 and TRBJ2-3): AAGVIQSPRHLIKEKRETATLKCYPIPRHDTVYWYQQGPGQDPQFLISFYEKMQSDKGSIPDRFSAQQFSDYHSELNMSSLELGDSALYFCASSLEELAGARTDTQYFGPGTRLTVL.

This clone was counted a few times. The chain joins TRBV19 to TRBJ1-5; no firm D call. The length of the CDR3 is 13 residues. The germline CDR1 and CDR2 sequences are LNHDA and SQIVND (reference sequence). Trimming shortened V by 10 bases and J by 0 bases, and 10 bases separated the two germline ends. The CDR3 DNA follows: TGTGCCACACGAGGATATAGCAATCAGCCCCAGCATTTT. This translates into CATRGYSNQPQHF.

V gene TRBV4-2 combines with J gene TRBJ2-7, with 10 bases fitting TRBD2. J gave up 2 bases and V 4 bases, and 2 bases lay outside the gene matches. Germline-derived CDR1 and CDR2 are LGHNA and YNFKEQ. The CDR3 runs to 14 residues. As DNA, the CDR3 is TGTGCCAGCAGCCCCGGACTAGCGGCCTACGAGCAGTACTTC. Its translation is CASSPGLAAYEQYF.

V is TRBV5-8 and J is TRBJ1-6; 7 bases line up with TRBD1. The CDR3 totals 15 residues. Germline CDR1 SGHTS, CDR2 YDEGEE. Trimming took 2 bases from V and 9 from J; bases not matched to a gene: 8. The CDR3 region is CASSLNQGGISPLHF. CDR3 in DNA: TGTGCCAGCAGCTTAAACCAGGGGGGTATTTCACCCCTCCACTTT.

This clone has just one count. The genes are TRBV5-1 and TRBJ1-4, with D unresolved. V was shortened by 0 bases and J by 2 bases, with 5 bases between the two germline ends. CDR1 is SGHRS, CDR2 YFSETQ, per germline. The CDR3 consists of 14 residues. The CDR3 DNA sequence: TGCGCCAGCAGCTTGGCCTCGACTAATGAAAAACTGTTTTTT. Translating gives CASSLASTNEKLFF.

The rearrangement uses TRBV15 and TRBJ2-1; TRBD1 is a possible D gene (7 bases). Germline CDR1 LNHNV, CDR2 YYDKDF (reference sequence). This CDR3 has 12 amino acids. V lost 11 bases to trimming and J lost 3 bases, with 11 bases between them. CDR3 amino acids: CAGGTDYNEQFF. The CDR3 DNA sequence: TGTGCCGGGGGGACAGACTACAATGAGCAGTTCTTC.

CDR3 in DNA: TGTGCCAGCAGCTTATATCCAGGGTCCGACGAGCAGTACTTC. Its translation: CASSLYPGSDEQYF. The chain links TRBV11-1 to TRBJ2-7; the D gene is possibly TRBD1 (5 bases). V lost 2 bases to trimming and J lost 5 bases, with 13 bases between them. The CDR3 length is 14 residues. Germline values: CDR1 SGHAT, CDR2 FQDESV (reference sequence).

The chain couples TRBV7-9 to TRBJ1-4; 8 bases are shared with TRBD1. J gave up 8 bases and V 8 bases, and 7 bases lay outside the gene matches. Germline CDR1 SEHNR, CDR2 FQNEAQ (reference sequence). This CDR3 has 13 residues. The CDR3, as DNA: TGTGCCAGCCGAGGACAGGGAGGGGAAAAACTGTTTTTT. Amino acid sequence: CASRGQGGEKLFF. Complete variable domain (other parts from reference TRBV7-9 and TRBJ1-4): DTGVSQNPRHKITKRGQNVTFRCDPISEHNRLYWYRQTLGQGPEFLTYFQNEAQLEKSRLLSDRFSAERPKGSFSTLEIQRTEQGDSAMYLCASRGQGGEKLFFGSGTQLSVL.

J is TRBJ2-5 and V is TRBV4-1, with 13 bases aligning to TRBD2. Germline V CDR1 and CDR2: MGHRA, YSYEKL. V lost 4 bases to trimming and J lost 4 bases; unmatched junction nucleotides: 3. This CDR3 spans 15 amino acids. CDR3 coding DNA: TGCGCCAGCAGCCGAGGACTAGCGGGGGTAGAGACCCAGTACTTC. Its translation is CASSRGLAGVETQYF.

The CDR3 loop is CASSQGADFGELFF. The CDR3, as DNA: TGTGCCAGCAGCCAAGGTGCGGATTTCGGGGAGCTGTTTTTT. This chain connects TRBV3-1 (or the pseudogene TRBV3-2) to TRBJ2-2, with unresolved D. V was pared by 1 base and J by 7 bases, with 10 bases between. Germline CDR1 is LGHDT and CDR2 is YNNKEL (reference sequence). The CDR3 runs 14 residues.

The chain recombines TRBV11-1 with TRBJ1-6; D gene ambiguous. Looked up from germline, CDR1 is SGHAT and CDR2 is FQDESV (reference sequence). Trimming removed 2 bases from V and 8 bases from J, with 16 bases in between. This CDR3 region has 16 residues. CDR3 nucleotide sequence: TGTGCCAGCAGCTTAACTGCGCGGCCGATGGATTCACCCCTCCACTTT. It codes for CASSLTARPMDSPLHF.

The chain has TRBV6-5 and TRBJ2-7; 10 positions match TRBD1. The CDR3 is 13 amino acids. V was clipped by 6 bases and J by 7 bases; unmatched bases: 6. In germline, CDR1 is MNHEY, CDR2 SVGAGI. The CDR3 nucleotides read TGTGCCAGCAGAAGACAGGGGGCGGGGGAGCAGTACTTC. This translates into CASRRQGAGEQYF.

The genes are TRBV4-1 and TRBJ1-1; weak D call: TRBD1 (5 bases). Deletions cut 1 base from V and 6 bases from J, with 15 bases between. CDR1 MGHRA and CDR2 YSYEKL come from the germline V gene. The CDR3 extends over 15 amino acids. The CDR3 nucleotides are TGCGCCAGCAGCCAAGCGGGAGGGGATTCTCCTGAAGCTTTCTTT. It translates to CASSQAGGDSPEAFF.

The V and J genes are TRBV5-1 and TRBJ1-5, with D tentatively TRBD1 (6 bases). CDR3 length equals 14 residues. Germline V gene data show CDR1 as SGHRS and CDR2 as YFSETQ. V shed 0 bases and J shed 10 bases, with 14 bases lying between them. Here the CDR3 DNA reads TGCGCCAGCAGCTTGGAAGGGCAGGGGAGTCCCCAGCATTTT. Encoded protein: CASSLEGQGSPQHF.